One and the same sample provided the 5 T cell receptor beta chains below, sequenced in a study of identical twins. TCRdb itself ran the 5' RACE reads through MiXCR, one entry per CDR3 protein. The sample gives about 890,000 distinct CDR3 sequences, roughly an eighth of which show up once; around 1.6% is in the top ten. These same data were also listed under a study on yellow fever vaccine responses in identical twins.

The sample consisted of PBMCs. All receptors derive from a woman between 18 and 29 years old in good health.

This clonotype came up a few times. The V gene is TRBV20-1, the J gene TRBJ1-2; 10 bases agree with TRBD1. After removal of 1 base from V and 13 bases from J, the junction contained 9 bases not matched to a gene. The CDR3 is made up of 13 amino acids. The V gene's germline CDR1 is DFQATT and CDR2 SNEGSKA (reference sequence). In nucleotides, the CDR3 is TGCAGTGCTAGAGTCACCGGGACAGGGGCCCTCACCTTC. Amino acids: CSARVTGTGALTF.

The chain has TRBV7-9 and TRBJ2-1; D unclear. The CDR3 runs to 14 residues. CDR1 and CDR2 from the germline V gene are SEHNR and FQNEAQ (reference sequence). With 5 bases removed from V and 4 bases from J, the gap between germline ends came to 12 bases. CDR3 sequence reads: CASSHILGYNEQFF. CDR3 coding DNA: TGTGCCAGCAGCCATATCCTGGGGTACAATGAGCAGTTCTTC.

V and J are TRBV20-1 and TRBJ2-7; maybe TRBD2 (5 bases). CDR1 and CDR2 from the germline V gene are DFQATT and SNEGSKA (reference sequence). This CDR3 spans 15 amino acids. With 3 bases removed from V and 0 bases from J, the gap between germline ends came to 15 bases. CDR3 nucleotide sequence: TGCAGTGCTAGGACCCGGGGTCGGAGCTCCTACGAGCAGTACGTC. Translating it yields CSARTRGRSSYEQYV.

The chain joins TRBV6-1 to TRBJ2-2, with D possibly TRBD2 on 6 matching bases. Germline V CDR1 and CDR2: MNHNS, SASEGT. With 7 bases removed from V and 5 bases from J, the gap between germline ends came to 11 bases. This CDR3 has 13 amino acids. The CDR3 loop is CASNHGGTGELFF. DNA for the CDR3: TGTGCCAGCAACCATGGGGGGACCGGGGAGCTGTTTTTT.

This clonotype was counted only a few times. The V and J genes are TRBV4-2 and TRBJ1-1; D gene unclear. Trimming took 0 bases from V and 6 from J, leaving 5 bases between them. Looked up from germline, CDR1 is LGHNA and CDR2 is YNFKEQ. This CDR3 comprises 12 residues. CDR3 protein: CASSQDTPEAFF. CDR3 DNA: TGTGCCAGCAGCCAAGACACCCCTGAAGCTTTCTTT.